A single sample gave rise to the 8 T cell receptor beta chains below, sequenced in a study of identical twins (dated by TCRdb to about 2016). Libraries were constructed by 5' RACE. TCRdb records Illumina HiSeq 2000 as the sequencer. TCRdb trimmed the raw reads at Q25, called clones with MiXCR and kept productive beta chains. Rows merge per CDR3 protein into single entries with the most common DNA and genes. This sample holds some 760,000 distinct CDR3 sequences; approximately 18% were observed only once. The ten largest make up roughly 14% of the sample. In addition, the sample was reused for a study of T cells expressing NK-cell markers.

The sequenced material came from PBMCs. Receptors originate from a young woman in good health.

The rearrangement uses TRBV6-1 and TRBJ2-1; 7 bases are a match to TRBD1. The CDR3 loop spans 16 amino acids. CDR1 MNHNS and CDR2 SASEGT come from the germline V gene. V was clipped by 6 bases and J by 4 bases; unmatched bases: 12. The CDR3 DNA is TGTGCCAGCAGCCTCAAGAGGGGGCCGTGGTACAATGAGCAGTTCTTC. It is translated as CASSLKRGPWYNEQFF.

The chain couples TRBV7-2 to TRBJ1-6; a weak D match, TRBD1 (5 bases). CDR1 is SGHTA and CDR2 is FQGNSA in the germline V gene. The CDR3 sequence is 15 residues long. V was clipped by 2 bases and J by 3 bases, with 8 bases between them. The CDR3 sequence is CASSLLGVYNSPLHF. The CDR3 DNA reads as TGTGCCAGCAGCTTATTGGGGGTCTATAATTCACCCCTCCACTTT.

In its sample, this clonotype was seen a few times. The chain combines TRBV6-1 with TRBJ2-7, with 12 bases matching TRBD1. The germline CDR1 and CDR2 sequences are MNHNS and SASEGT. V was pared by 6 bases and J by 6 bases, with 12 bases of the junction left unmatched. CDR3 size: 16 residues. The CDR3 DNA reads TGTGCCAGCAGACCCGGGACAGGGGGCGCGAGCGTCGAGCAGTACTTC. It encodes CASRPGTGGASVEQYF.

As DNA, the CDR3 is TGCGCCAGCAGCCAAGAGGTTTTTGCGGACAGGGCGCATCGGGTGGCTGAAGCTTTCTTT. This translates into CASSQEVFADRAHRVAEAFF. This sequence joins TRBV4-3 and TRBJ1-1; 8 nucleotides line up with TRBD1. With V trimmed by 0 bases and J by 6 bases, 21 bases remained unmatched. There are 20 residues in the CDR3. Per the germline V gene, CDR1 is LGHNA and CDR2 is YSLEER.

The gene calls are TRBV6-5 and TRBJ1-2; 7 nucleotides agree with TRBD1. Germline CDR1 and CDR2: MNHEY and SVGAGI. Trimming at V came to 2 bases and at J to 6 bases, leaving 6 bases not matched to a gene. The CDR3 has 14 amino acids. The CDR3 region is CASSYRGPGDGYTF. The DNA for the CDR3 is TGTGCCAGCAGTTACAGGGGGCCAGGGGATGGCTACACCTTC.

There are a few counts of this clonotype. The genes are TRBV6-5 and TRBJ2-7, with D uncertain. V dropped 0 bases and J dropped 3 bases, with 6 bases sitting between them. The CDR3 spans 13 residues. Germline V gene data show CDR1 as MNHEY and CDR2 as SVGAGI. CDR3 sequence (DNA): TGTGCCAGCAGTTACTCCGGGCACTACGAGCAGTACTTC. Encoded protein: CASSYSGHYEQYF.

The chain joins TRBV13 to TRBJ2-3; 14 bases are shared with TRBD2. CDR3 size: 17 residues. Looked up from germline, CDR1 is PRHDT and CDR2 is FYEKMQ (reference sequence). The J segment lost 0 bases and the V segment lost 5 bases, leaving 4 bases of the junction unmatched. As DNA, the CDR3 is TGTGCCAGCAGCCAAAGACTAGCGGGGGGGAGCACAGATACGCAGTATTTT. The encoded protein is CASSQRLAGGSTDTQYF.

The gene calls are TRBV7-8 and TRBJ2-5, with TRBD1 identical over 7 bases. The V gene end was trimmed by 5 bases and the J gene end by 4 bases; junction bases not matched to a gene: 7. There are 14 residues in the CDR3. Germline loops: CDR1 SGHVS, CDR2 FQNEAQ. The CDR3 DNA sequence: TGTGCCAGCAGCGCGACAGGGCTGGGAGAGACCCAGTACTTC. As protein: CASSATGLGETQYF. Filled out from reference TRBV7-8 and TRBJ2-5, the complete variable domain reads GAGVSQSPRYKVAKRGQDVALRCDPISGHVSLFWYQQALGQGPEFLTYFQNEAQLDKSGLPSDRFFAERPEGSVSTLKIQRTQQEDSAVYLCASSATGLGETQYFGPGTRLLVL.